This note documents a single TCR beta chain sequence. The entry originates in a study of blood T cell repertoires in COVID-19. Produced via immunoSEQ multiplex PCR; TCRdb's table is partial and in-frame only. Among 310,000 or so clones, approximately 88% were seen once, and the ten largest hold more than 3%. Germline values: CDR1 LNHDA, CDR2 SQIVND (reference sequence). Losses at the gene ends were 4 bases for V and 5 bases for J; bases not matched to a gene: 11. CDR3 length: 16 amino acids. This clonotype was obtained from a woman between 50 and 59 years old with active or convalescent COVID-19. The chain couples TRBV19 to TRBJ1-2, with 9 bases aligning to TRBD1. The sequenced sample consisted of peripheral blood. CDR3 in DNA: TGTGCCAGTAGTACTACAGGGGGCTCGTGGGGTTATGGCTACACCTTC. It encodes CASSTTGGSWGYGYTF.